The 23 T cell receptor beta chains presented below share a single source sample, sequenced in a study of metastatic and nonmetastatic thyroid tumors (dated by TCRdb to the early 2020s). Receptor libraries were prepared by PCR. Instrument on record: Illumina HiSeq 4000. The public reads were quality trimmed at Q25 with fastp and then assembled into clones with MiXCR by TCRdb, keeping productive beta chains. This sample has approximately 69,000 clones in its table, and over 12% of those were observed once. Jointly, the top ten make up about 7% of the sample. No patient had received any treatment before thyroid surgery. The specimen was blood. Receptors were obtained from a male donor with papillary thyroid cancer or a benign thyroid nodule (not recorded which). Some clones in this sample may be carry-over from other donors' samples.

This clone was counted many times. Other DNA variants within this sample encode the same CDR3. The V and J genes are TRBV27 and TRBJ2-7; weak D call: TRBD1 (6 bases). Germline V gene sequence: CDR1 MNHEY, CDR2 SMNVEV (reference sequence). V dropped 5 bases and J dropped 6 bases, with 20 bases sitting between them. The CDR3 is 15 residues long. In DNA form, the CDR3 reads TGTGCCAGCAGTCCCGGAACAAACACAGGGTCCGAGCAGTACTTC. Translating it yields CASSPGTNTGSEQYF.

The J gene is TRBJ2-1, the V gene TRBV28; a weak D match, TRBD2 (6 bases). The CDR3 loop spans 17 amino acids. Germline V CDR1 and CDR2: MDHEN, SYDVKM. V was pared by 5 bases and J by 2 bases, with 19 bases between. Here the CDR3 DNA reads TGTGCCAGCAGTGTCCCATCGGGAGCGGACACCTACAATGAGCAGTTCTTC. Translating it yields CASSVPSGADTYNEQFF.

The chain uses TRBV20-1 and TRBJ2-1; D may be TRBD2 (5 bases). V was clipped by 5 bases and J by 3 bases, with 14 bases between them. This CDR3 region has 14 residues. Germline V gene data show CDR1 as DFQATT and CDR2 as SNEGSKA (reference sequence). CDR3 coding DNA: TGCAGTGCTCTCGGGATACTGAGCTACAATGAGCAGTTCTTC. Translated: CSALGILSYNEQFF.

A word on this clone: Distinct nucleotide sequences in the sample also encode this CDR3. V gene TRBV7-8 combines with J gene TRBJ2-2, with D possibly matching TRBD2 (6 bases). CDR3 length equals 16 residues. CDR1 SGHVS and CDR2 FQNEAQ come from the germline V gene. V was trimmed by 1 base and J by 11 bases, leaving 20 bases between them. DNA of the CDR3: TGTGCCAGCAGCTTAGATAGGAGGGAGGACACAGGAGAGCTGTTTTTT. It encodes CASSLDRREDTGELFF.

This clone appeared many times. This chain uses TRBV20-1 with TRBJ1-1; D perhaps matches TRBD1 (5 bases). The V gene's germline CDR1 is DFQATT and CDR2 SNEGSKA (reference sequence). CDR3 length: 13 residues. Trimming left V 1 base short and J 5 bases short, with 11 bases between. For the CDR3, the DNA is TGCAGTGCTAGAGGGGGGGGATGGACTGAAGCTTTCTTT. Its translation is CSARGGGWTEAFF.

V usage is TRBV2 and J usage is TRBJ1-1; TRBD1 is a possible D gene (5 bases). This CDR3 is built from 14 residues. Looked up from germline, CDR1 is SNHLY and CDR2 is FYNNEI. The V end was cut by 5 bases, the J end by 2 bases, with 12 bases between. The CDR3 nucleotides are TGTGCCAGCAGTACGAGGGGCCGTAACACTGAAGCTTTCTTT. Protein product: CASSTRGRNTEAFF. Full variable domain (rest looked up from reference TRBV2 and TRBJ1-1): EPEVTQTPSHQVTQMGQEVILRCVPISNHLYFYWYRQILGQKVEFLVSFYNNEISEKSEIFDDQFSVERPDGSNFTLKIRSTKLEDSAMYFCASSTRGRNTEAFFGQGTRLTVV.

The chain uses TRBV6-2 or TRBV6-3 and TRBJ2-3, with D perhaps TRBD2 (6 bases). V was clipped by 0 bases and J by 2 bases, with 12 bases between them. This CDR3 spans 16 amino acids. CDR1 MNHEY and CDR2 SVGEGT come from the germline V gene. CDR3 residues: CASSYSIRELTDTQYF. The CDR3 DNA reads as TGTGCCAGCAGTTACTCGATTCGGGAGCTCACAGATACGCAGTATTTT.

This clone was observed many times. Other DNA sequences in this sample translate to the same CDR3. This rearrangement joins TRBV19 to TRBJ1-5; no firm D call. V was pared by 0 bases and J by 2 bases, with 8 bases between. The CDR3 loop spans 15 amino acids. The germline V gene encodes CDR1 LNHDA and CDR2 SQIVND (reference sequence). CDR3 residues: CASSIEGPRNQPQHF. In DNA form, the CDR3 reads TGTGCCAGTAGTATAGAGGGTCCCCGCAATCAGCCCCAGCATTTT.

This clone was seen repeatedly, ten times or more. V is TRBV11-2 and J is TRBJ1-2; TRBD1 agrees at 7 bases. The germline CDR1 and CDR2 sequences are SGHAT and FQNNGV. The CDR3 is 13 residues long. With 5 bases clipped from V and 4 bases from J, the junction kept 4 bases outside the gene matches. DNA for the CDR3: TGTGCCAGCAGCGACAGGGAGACCTATGGCTACACCTTC. Its translation is CASSDRETYGYTF. The complete variable domain, with remaining parts taken from reference TRBV11-2 and TRBJ1-2, reads EAGVAQSPRYKIIEKRQSVAFWCNPISGHATLYWYQQILGQGPKLLIQFQNNGVVDDSQLPKDRFSAERLKGVDSTLKIQPAKLEDSAVYLCASSDRETYGYTFGSGTRLTVV.

The chain combines TRBV10-3 with TRBJ2-7; the D gene is possibly TRBD2 (6 bases). Germline V gene sequence: CDR1 ENHRY, CDR2 SYGVKD. The CDR3 runs 14 residues. CDR3 region: CAISDPIGSYDQYV. DNA for the CDR3: TGTGCCATCAGTGATCCTATCGGGAGTTACGATCAGTACGTC.

In this sample, this clone turned up many times. This rearrangement joins TRBV7-8 to TRBJ2-3; a possible D gene is TRBD2 (6 bases). CDR1 is SGHVS and CDR2 is FQNEAQ in the germline V gene. The CDR3 length is 16 residues. V shed 0 bases and J shed 0 bases, with 10 bases lying between them. The CDR3 DNA reads as TGTGCCAGCAGCTTAGCGCTAGGAGGGAGCACAGATACGCAGTATTTT. Residues: CASSLALGGSTDTQYF.

In this sample, this clone turned up many times. The gene calls are TRBV5-6 and TRBJ2-1; tentatively, D is TRBD1 (5 bases). Germline CDR1 reads SGHDT; CDR2 reads YYEEEE. The V end lost 0 bases, the J end lost 0 bases, and 7 bases lay between the germline ends. The CDR3 spans 15 residues. CDR3 bases: TGTGCCAGCAGCTTGGACAGGAGCTCCTACAATGAGCAGTTCTTC. Translation: CASSLDRSSYNEQFF.

The chain combines TRBV20-1 with TRBJ1-1; D gene ambiguous. The germline CDR1 and CDR2 sequences are DFQATT and SNEGSKA (reference sequence). V lost 2 bases, J lost 1 base, and 20 bases lay in between. The CDR3 loop spans 17 amino acids. CDR3 protein: CSARFPGLVSGNTEAFF. The CDR3 bases are TGCAGTGCTAGATTCCCGGGTCTTGTGTCGGGGAACACTGAAGCTTTCTTT.

The chain employs TRBV18 and TRBJ1-1; unclear D gene. In germline, CDR1 is KGHSH, CDR2 LQKENI. This CDR3 region has 13 residues. V was shortened by 1 base and J by 1 base, with 4 bases between the two germline ends. CDR3 coding DNA: TGTGCCAGCTCACCACGGGGGAACACTGAAGCTTTCTTT. Translated: CASSPRGNTEAFF. The full variable domain, its missing parts supplied by reference TRBV18 and TRBJ1-1, is NAGVMQNPRHLVRRRGQEARLRCSPMKGHSHVYWYRQLPEEGLKFMVYLQKENIIDESGMPKERFSAEFPKEGPSILRIQQVVRGDSAAYFCASSPRGNTEAFFGQGTRLTVV.

This clone was detected ten times or more. Other DNA sequences in the same sample also yield this CDR3. This chain joins TRBV20-1 and TRBJ2-1, with 15 bases fitting TRBD2. Germline CDR1 and CDR2: DFQATT and SNEGSKA (reference sequence). Trimming removed 5 bases from V and 10 bases from J; junction bases left unmatched: 9. The CDR3 consists of 15 residues. The CDR3 region is CSAHPGLAGGGEQFF. The CDR3 region has the DNA TGCAGTGCTCACCCGGGACTAGCGGGAGGAGGGGAGCAGTTCTTC.

This clone turned up a few times. This sequence joins TRBV6-1 and TRBJ2-7; D unclear. CDR1 is MNHNS, CDR2 SASEGT, per germline. The CDR3 totals 14 residues. Trimming shortened V by 8 bases and J by 6 bases, and 20 bases separated the two germline ends. The CDR3 spells CASGLSAYTCEQYF. The CDR3, as DNA: TGTGCCAGCGGCCTCTCCGCTTATACCTGCGAGCAGTACTTC.

Ten or more counts support this clone. The chain has TRBV7-2 and TRBJ2-4; possible D gene TRBD2, 7 bases. In germline, CDR1 is SGHTA, CDR2 FQGNSA. Trimming shortened V by 5 bases and J by 0 bases, and 14 bases separated the two germline ends. This CDR3 comprises 16 residues. Here the CDR3 reads CASSPLGGAAKNIQYF. CDR3 nucleotides: TGTGCCAGCAGCCCCTTGGGGGGGGCAGCCAAAAACATTCAGTACTTC. Full variable domain (remainder filled in from reference TRBV7-2 and TRBJ2-4): GAGVSQSPSNKVTEKGKDVELRCDPISGHTALYWYRQSLGQGLEFLIYFQGNSAPDKSGLPSDRFSAERTGGSVSTLTIQRTQQEDSAVYLCASSPLGGAAKNIQYFGAGTRLSVL.

This sequence joins TRBV7-2 and TRBJ2-2; no definite D call. V lost 1 base and J 6 bases, leaving 6 bases between the germline ends. Germline assignment: CDR1 SGHTA and CDR2 FQGNSA. The CDR3 loop spans 13 amino acids. The CDR3 sequence: CASSLEGAGELFF. DNA for the CDR3: TGTGCCAGCAGCTTAGAGGGCGCCGGGGAGCTGTTTTTT.

This clone was seen only a few times. This may stem from a read error, because a much larger clone lies one nucleotide away. This sequence joins TRBV10-3 and TRBJ1-4; D may be TRBD1 (6 bases). CDR3 size: 13 residues. The germline V gene has CDR1 ENHRY and CDR2 SYGVKD. V was clipped by 4 bases and J by 13 bases, with 16 bases between them. CDR3 DNA sequence: TGTGCCATCAGTGTGGACAGTACAACAGGACTGTTTTTT. Translating it yields CAISVDSTTGLFF.

V gene TRBV5-1 combines with J gene TRBJ2-7; 9 bases are a match to TRBD1. The CDR3 sequence is 17 residues long. V trimming: 4 bases; J trimming: 2 bases; junction bases outside the gene matches: 13. Germline V gene sequence: CDR1 SGHRS, CDR2 YFSETQ. CDR3 protein: CASSPAGQGKPTYEQYF. CDR3 DNA sequence: TGCGCCAGCAGCCCCGCGGGACAGGGAAAACCCACCTACGAGCAGTACTTC.

This chain uses TRBV20-1 with TRBJ1-1, with D unclear. CDR1 and CDR2 from the germline V gene are DFQATT and SNEGSKA (reference sequence). The CDR3 runs 15 residues. The V gene lost 7 bases and the J gene lost 0 bases, with 18 bases spanning the gap. This CDR3 is CSGKSDRGMNTEAFF. CDR3 DNA sequence: TGCAGTGGTAAATCAGACCGAGGGATGAACACTGAAGCTTTCTTT.

Ten or more counts support this clone. The V gene is TRBV28, the J gene TRBJ1-5; no definite D call. V shed 8 bases and J shed 6 bases, with 17 bases lying between them. Germline assignment: CDR1 MDHEN and CDR2 SYDVKM. The CDR3 covers 14 residues. CDR3 amino acids: CASSLTGWGQPQHF. In DNA, the CDR3 is TGTGCCAGCTCCCTTACGGGATGGGGTCAGCCCCAGCATTTT.

This chain's CDR3 is CRVTPSVRISYEQYF. The CDR3, as DNA: TGCAGGGTAACTCCGAGCGTGAGGATCTCCTACGAGCAGTACTTC. The chain couples TRBV20-1 to TRBJ2-7; D call uncertain. Germline CDR1 and CDR2: DFQATT and SNEGSKA (reference sequence). The CDR3 is 15 residues long.